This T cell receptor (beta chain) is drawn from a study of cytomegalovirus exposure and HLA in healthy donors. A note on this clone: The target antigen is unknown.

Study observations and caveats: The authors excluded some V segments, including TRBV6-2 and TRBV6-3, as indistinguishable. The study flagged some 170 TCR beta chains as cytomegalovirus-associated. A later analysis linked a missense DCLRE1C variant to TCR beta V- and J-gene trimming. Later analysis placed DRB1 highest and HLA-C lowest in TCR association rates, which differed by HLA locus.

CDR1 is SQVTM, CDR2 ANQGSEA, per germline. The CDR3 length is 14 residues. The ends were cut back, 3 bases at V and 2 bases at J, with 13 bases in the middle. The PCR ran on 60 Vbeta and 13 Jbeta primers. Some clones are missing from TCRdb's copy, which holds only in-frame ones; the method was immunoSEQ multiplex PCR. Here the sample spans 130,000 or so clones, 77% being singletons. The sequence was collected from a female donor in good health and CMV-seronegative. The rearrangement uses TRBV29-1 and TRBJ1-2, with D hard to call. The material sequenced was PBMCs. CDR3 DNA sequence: TGCAGCGTTGAGACATTTACAGTAAACTATGGCTACACCTTC. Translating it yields CSVETFTVNYGYTF.